Listed below are T cell receptor beta chains from one sample, sequenced in a study of OX40 agonist ivuxolimab in advanced cancers. The protocol was immunoSEQ multiplex PCR, while the TCRdb copy is restricted to in-frame clones and leaves out a portion. The data contain under 75,000 clones, approximately 91% of them singletons. Sequenced material: CD4+ or CD8+ T cells sorted from blood, taken in a trial of the OX40 agonist ivuxolimab. Every receptor here comes from an adult with an advanced solid tumor such as melanoma, head and neck, liver or kidney cancer. Each CDR3 is given without its conserved first and last residue. Each record gives: J gene, V gene, CDR3 protein.

TRBJ2-5,TRBV9,ASSGSLGAQETQY
TRBJ2-1,TRBV7-3,ASSFGAYNEQF
TRBJ1-1,TRBV6-1,ASSEIGASDTEAF
TRBJ1-5,TRBV6-1,ASRGYNQPQH
TRBJ2-5,TRBV19,ASSIPWGSLETQY
TRBJ1-5,TRBV19,ASTASSNQPQH
TRBJ2-5,TRBV7-2,ASSLLGVETQY
TRBJ2-2,TRBV28,ANFKSGELF
TRBJ1-4,TRBV19,ASSQTAQVEKLF
TRBJ2-7,TRBV28,ASRFGVGGASYEQY
TRBJ2-7,TRBV6-1,VSSALPGQGYEQY
TRBJ1-4,TRBV9,ASTGGTATNEKLF
TRBJ1-2,TRBV6-5,ASSYRGVRYGYT
TRBJ2-5,TRBV6-4,ASSRPGLAGNLEGETQY
TRBJ2-5,TRBV11-3,ASSLAGAGIFEETQY
TRBJ1-5,TRBV28,ASRQGQGRVIQPQH
TRBJ2-1,TRBV7-2,ASSLAVGGSNSNEQF
TRBJ2-2,TRBV19,ASSLVGLGTGELF
TRBJ2-7,TRBV5-1,ASSSPLGLADSSYEQY
TRBJ1-1,TRBV28,ASSLGVLVGRNEAF
TRBJ2-7,TRBV7-8,ASSGRGEQY
TRBJ2-7,TRBV5-4,ASSSLPGKEQY
TRBJ2-2,TRBV19,ASSRQPGELF
TRBJ2-3,TRBV28,ASSRGGADTQY
TRBJ2-3,TRBV27,ASSWGTPLGDTQY
TRBJ1-6,TRBV6-6,ASSYFGSNSPLH
TRBJ2-4,TRBV13,ASSPPGSVAKNIQY
TRBJ2-3,TRBV4-1,ASSQSTLGDTQY
TRBJ2-7,TRBV6-6,ASSYQDNSYEQY
TRBJ2-7,TRBV2,ASSTGLAGAQYEQY
TRBJ2-5,TRBV16,ASSRLQGGETQY
TRBJ2-5,TRBV11-2,ASSLSPGGETQY
NA,TRBV19,ASSVSFISYEQY
TRBJ1-1,TRBV19,ASSPGYTEAF
TRBJ1-1,TRBV27,ASSFTGSPAF
TRBJ2-3,TRBV5-5,ASSRSRGDTQY
TRBJ2-1,TRBV11-2,ASSLASGGGNEQF
TRBJ2-7,TRBV28,ASSPGQGSYEQY
TRBJ2-1,TRBV7-8,ASSFAGGLYNEQF
TRBJ2-2,TRBV18,ASSPADRPNTGELF
TRBJ1-5,TRBV4-1,ASSQDAGDNQPQH
TRBJ1-1,TRBV7-9,ASSGQSTHTEAF
TRBJ2-5,TRBV6-5,ASSYSETQY
TRBJ2-2,TRBV9,ASEGTSGSTGELF
TRBJ2-2,TRBV7-6,ASSLEMTGELF
TRBJ2-3,TRBV6-1,ASWGPTSSTDTQY
TRBJ2-7,TRBV15,ATSSAWRYEQY
TRBJ2-7,TRBV2,ASSLRAVYEQY
TRBJ2-2,TRBV11-2,ASSLEGGTGELF
TRBJ1-5,TRBV5-6,ASSLGTGNQPQH
TRBJ2-7,TRBV2,ASSDVGNVMYYEQY
TRBJ2-3,TRBV28,ASSLSLASSTDTQY
TRBJ2-2,TRBV6-4,ASSAGTSTGELF